The rows below give T cell receptor beta chains drawn from one sample of a study of long-term antiretroviral therapy in people with HIV. Produced via immunoSEQ multiplex PCR; TCRdb's table is partial and in-frame only. This sample has 20,000 to 25,000 clones, with over 70% found just once. Sequenced here: unsorted PBMCs, sampled 0.3 years after starting antiretroviral therapy. The receptors here all came from a man aged 50 to 60 with HIV. The CDR3 runs from the conserved cysteine through the conserved F or W. A D gene is named only where the DNA matches it firmly. Clone size is shown for a subset of rows, as once, few, many or a class of expanded clone.

>.|.|TRBJ2-5|TRBV5-1
TGCGCCAGCAGCTACGACAGACGGACCCAGTACTTC
CASSYDRRTQYF
>.|TRBD1|TRBJ1-5|TRBV6-5
TGTGCCAGCAGGAGACAGGGGTCGGATCAGCCCCAGCATTTT
CASRRQGSDQPQHF
>.|.|TRBJ1-1|TRBV5-4
TGTGCCAGCAGCTTGGAACGGAGTCACACTGAAGCTTTCTTT
CASSLERSHTEAFF
>.|TRBD1|TRBJ1-2|TRBV29-1
TGCAGCGTTGAATTTTGGGGACAGGGAGGGGACTATGGCTACACCTTC
CSVEFWGQGGDYGYTF
>.|.|TRBJ2-7|TRBV10-2
TGCGCCAGCAGTGAACGGGGTATCTACGAGCAGTACTTC
CASSERGIYEQYF
>.|.|TRBJ2-5|TRBV30
TGTGCCTGGAGTGTAGGTGGGTCCCAAGAGACCCAGTACTTC
CAWSVGGSQETQYF
>once|.|TRBJ1-1|TRBV19
TGTGCCAGTAGTGTGTCTTTTAACACTGAAGCTTTCTTT
CASSVSFNTEAFF
>.|.|TRBJ1-1|TRBV20-1
TGCAGTGCTAGGGGAGTAACTGAAGCTTTCTTT
CSARGVTEAFF
>.|TRBD2|TRBJ2-1|TRBV2
TGTGCCAGCAAAGGAACTAGCGGATTCAATGAGCAGTTCTTC
CASKGTSGFNEQFF
>.|.|TRBJ1-1|TRBV7-2
TGTGCCAGCAGCCAATGGGGACAAAAGAACACTGAAGCTTTCTTT
CASSQWGQKNTEAFF
>.|TRBD1|TRBJ2-1|TRBV10-1
TGCGCCAGCAGTGAGTCAGGGACAGGGCGGAATGAGCAGTTCTTC
CASSESGTGRNEQFF
>once|TRBD1|TRBJ2-4|TRBV5-4
TGTGCCAGCAGCTGGGGGCTTGACAGGGAACAGTACTTC
CASSWGLDREQYF
>few|.|TRBJ1-5|TRBV29-1
TGCAGCGTCGGTACCGGCCGCAATCAGCCCCAGCATTTT
CSVGTGRNQPQHF
>.|TRBD2|TRBJ2-3|TRBV25-1
TGTGCCAGCAGTGATCCAACTAGCGGGAAGGGCACAGATACGCAGTATTTT
CASSDPTSGKGTDTQYF
>.|TRBD2|TRBJ2-1|TRBV19
TGTGCCAGTAGTATAGGTCGGGAGGTAGGACTCGAAAAGCAGTTCTTC
CASSIGREVGLEKQFF
>.|.|TRBJ2-1|TRBV11-3
TGTGCCAGCAGCTTATCCCCTGACAATGAGCAGTTCTTC
CASSLSPDNEQFF
>.|.|TRBJ1-1|TRBV29-1
TGCAGCGATGAAGAATCAGGGAGAACTGAAGCTTTCTTT
CSDEESGRTEAFF
>.|.|TRBJ1-1|TRBV30
TGTGCCTGGAACTCTGGGACGGTGAACACTGAAGCTTTCTTT
CAWNSGTVNTEAFF
>once|.|TRBJ2-3|TRBV2
TGTGCCAGCAAAGGGGGCGGGGGAAGTAGAGATACGCAGTATTTT
CASKGGGGSRDTQYF
>.|.|TRBJ2-1|TRBV27
TGTGCCAGCAGTTTCATGGGCGGTGAGCAGTTCTTC
CASSFMGGEQFF
>.|TRBD2|TRBJ2-7|TRBV11-3
TGTGCCAGCAGCTTGTCGCGGGAGTACGAGCAGTACTTC
CASSLSREYEQYF
>once|TRBD1|TRBJ1-2|TRBV18
TGTGCCAGCTCACTCCTCCGGGACAGGGTTTCAGGCTACACCTTC
CASSLLRDRVSGYTF
>.|.|TRBJ2-2|TRBV19
TGTGCCAGTAGTATCCGACAGGCAACCGGGGAGCTGTTTTTT
CASSIRQATGELFF
>few|TRBD1|TRBJ1-6|TRBV5-4
TGTGCCAGCAGCCTGGGACAGGGGAATTCACCCCTCCACTTT
CASSLGQGNSPLHF
>.|TRBD1|TRBJ2-5|TRBV4-1
TGCGCCAGCAGCCAAGAAGCTGGTAGGGGGCGGGAGACCCAGTACTTC
CASSQEAGRGRETQYF
>.|.|TRBJ2-7|TRBV7-2
TGTGCCAGCAGCTTAGAACAGGGAAGTTCGTACGAGCAGTACTTC
CASSLEQGSSYEQYF